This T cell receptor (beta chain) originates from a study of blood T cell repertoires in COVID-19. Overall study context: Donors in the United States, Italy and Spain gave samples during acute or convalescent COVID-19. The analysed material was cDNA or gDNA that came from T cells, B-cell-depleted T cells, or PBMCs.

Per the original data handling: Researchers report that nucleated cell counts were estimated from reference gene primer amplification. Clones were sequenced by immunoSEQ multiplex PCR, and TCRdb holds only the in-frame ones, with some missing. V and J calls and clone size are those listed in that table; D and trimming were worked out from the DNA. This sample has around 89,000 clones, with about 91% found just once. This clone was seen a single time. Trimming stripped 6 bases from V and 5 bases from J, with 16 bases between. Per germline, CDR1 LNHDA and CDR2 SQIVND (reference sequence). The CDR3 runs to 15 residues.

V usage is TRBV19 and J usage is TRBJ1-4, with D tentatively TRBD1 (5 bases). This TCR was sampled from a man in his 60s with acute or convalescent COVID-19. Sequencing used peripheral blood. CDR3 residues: CASSRTGGQNEKLFF. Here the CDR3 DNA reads TGTGCCAGTAGCCGAACGGGGGGTCAGAATGAAAAACTGTTTTTT.